The entry below describes one T cell receptor (beta chain). The target of this receptor is not known. Nothing much larger sits one base from this clone, and base qualities are not available. In the germline V gene (reference sequence), CDR1 corresponds to DFQATT and CDR2 to SNEGSKA. The germline V end is reduced by 1 base and the J end by 3 bases; junction bases left unmatched: 4. The CDR3, from cysteine to phenylalanine, totals 16 residues. The entry retains the CDR3 DNA only, 48 bases that are in frame from base 1. The data were obtained in a study of CD8+CD57+ T cells in acquired aplastic anemia (dated by TCRdb to between 2018 and 2020). At the level of the whole study: On average, sorted CD4+ and CD8+ cells yielded 3.2 ug of extracted DNA, with a range of about 0.18 to 30 ug. For healthy donor samples, the average read count was about 10.8 million for CD4+ cells and approximately 12 million for CD8+ cells. Findings and caveats that apply to the study as a whole: Between patients and healthy controls, no significant difference in CD8+ Simpson's diversity was found (P=0.060). Approximately 27 CD8+ CDR3 sequences were found in both patients and controls but appeared to be highly expressed in patients and within the immunodominant clones of the patients.

Profiling of TCR beta VDJ combinations and CDR3 sequences used genomic DNA as the template. TCR repertoire sequencing was run on an Illumina HiSeq 2000. The published analysis was carried out like this. Repertoire assessment relied on Simpson's diversity index, CDR3 size and DJ length profiles, and TRBV/TRBJ rearrangement plots. The most abundant DNA sequence in the deep sequencing data was defined as the immunodominant clone. CDR3 amino acid sequences were screened for sharing across subjects and were compared with published repertoires and the VDJdb database. Clones were called with MiXCR by TCRdb after fastp trimmed the public reads at Q25, and only in-frame beta chains were retained. Each entry merges the rows of one CDR3 protein and shows their most common DNA and genes. The V and J calls and clone size come from TCRdb's table, not from the authors' own analysis. This sample comprises about 110,000 distinct CDR3 sequences, around 49% of them detected only once. 25% to 35% of the sample is held by the ten biggest clonotypes.

TCR repertoires of sorted CD4+ and CD8+ blood T cells from severe aplastic anemia patients and healthy subjects were deep-sequenced in the study. Ficoll-Paque density gradient centrifugation was used to isolate peripheral blood mononuclear cells. Before DNA extraction, CD4+ and CD8+ T cells were sorted by FACS or by magnetic beads. The sequence is built from TRBV20-1 and TRBJ2-2; TRBD2 lines up with 11 middle nucleotides. The TCR was taken from a human donor in good health, serving as a control. The specimen was sorted CD4+, CD8+, or CD8+CD57+ T cells (not recorded which) from PBMCs. The DNA is TGCAGTGCTAGAGGGGATAGCGGGGGGGACACCGGGGAGCTGTTTTTT. Translation gives CSARGDSGGDTGELFF.